These 31 T cell receptor beta chains came from one sample sequenced in a study of T-cell memory formation after mild COVID-19. TCRdb used MiXCR to reprocess the 5' RACE reads, holding one entry per CDR3 protein. The data show under 200,000 distinct CDR3 sequences, roughly 30% seen once. The specimen was PBMCs or a T cell subset sorted from them (not recorded which). These receptors were collected from an adult woman who had mild COVID-19 (a few samples of this study predate the infection). Cell type and time point are not known.

The genes are TRBV15 and TRBJ2-6, with TRBD1 matching 7 bases. J lost 2 bases, V lost 3 bases, and 4 bases had no gene match. CDR3 size: 16 residues. Germline V gene lookup returns CDR1 LNHNV and CDR2 YYDKDF (reference sequence). The CDR3 reads CATSSGQATGANVLTF. Written as DNA, the CDR3 is TGTGCCACCAGCAGCGGACAGGCCACTGGGGCCAACGTCCTGACTTTC.

The chain has TRBV27 and TRBJ1-6; 9 bases line up with TRBD1. Germline V gene data show CDR1 as MNHEY and CDR2 as SMNVEV (reference sequence). The ends lost 4 bases at V and 8 bases at J; junction bases unmatched: 3. The CDR3 runs 14 residues. The chain's CDR3 is CASSSDRGYSPLHF. The DNA of the CDR3 is TGTGCCAGCAGTTCGGACAGGGGCTATTCACCCCTCCACTTT.

Written as DNA, the CDR3 is TGTGCCAGCAGCTCATCGCGGACAGGGGATCACAATGAGCAGTTCTTC. Translated: CASSSSRTGDHNEQFF. V and J are TRBV7-3 and TRBJ2-1; 9 bases align to TRBD1. The CDR3 has 16 residues. V shed 4 bases and J 5 bases; nucleotides not matched to a gene: 9. Germline V CDR1 and CDR2: SGHTA, FQGTGA.

This clonotype was recorded a few times. The chain recombines TRBV7-2 with TRBJ2-7; D remains unclear. Germline-derived CDR1 and CDR2 are SGHTA and FQGNSA. The CDR3 totals 13 residues. Between the trimmed V and J ends, which lost 1 base and 4 bases, there was a span of 8 bases. CDR3 bases: TGTGCCAGCAGCTTAGTGGAAGGTTACGAGCAGTACTTC. It is translated as CASSLVEGYEQYF.

The table lists this clonotype with a few counts. The gene calls are TRBV7-2 and TRBJ2-7, with a possible D match to TRBD1 (7 bases). Germline assignment: CDR1 SGHTA and CDR2 FQGNSA. CDR3 size: 18 residues. With 0 bases removed from V and 2 bases from J, the gap between germline ends came to 20 bases. CDR3 protein: CASSLALAGGGVAYEQYF. The CDR3 DNA is TGTGCCAGCAGCTTAGCGTTGGCAGGGGGAGGCGTTGCCTACGAGCAGTACTTC.

This clonotype was recorded a few times. The chain uses TRBV29-1 and TRBJ2-3; TRBD1 agrees at 11 bases. This CDR3 spans 18 amino acids. CDR1 is SQVTM, CDR2 ANQGSEA, per germline. V trimming: 0 bases; J trimming: 4 bases; junction bases outside the gene matches: 12. The DNA of the CDR3 is TGCAGCGTTGAAGAAGCCGGGATCACGGGACAGGGGGCAGATACGCAGTATTTT. It codes for CSVEEAGITGQGADTQYF.

This chain uses TRBV6-5 with TRBJ1-1; D not certain. Per the germline V gene, CDR1 is MNHEY and CDR2 is SVGAGI. Trimming took 0 bases from V and 2 from J, leaving 10 bases between them. The CDR3 contains 15 residues. Here the CDR3 DNA reads TGTGCCAGCAGTTACTCGATCGGAGGCAACACTGAAGCTTTCTTT. Translating gives CASSYSIGGNTEAFF.

J is TRBJ2-2 and V is TRBV5-1, with unresolved D. V was shortened by 7 bases and J by 3 bases, with 10 bases between the two germline ends. The V gene's germline CDR1 is SGHRS and CDR2 YFSETQ. The CDR3 has 13 residues. As DNA, the CDR3 is TGCGCCAGCCGACCCCTTTACACCGGGGAGCTGTTTTTT. Encoded protein: CASRPLYTGELFF.

This clonotype came up a few times. J is TRBJ2-1 and V is TRBV24-1; possible D gene TRBD1, 5 bases. Looked up from germline, CDR1 is KGHDR and CDR2 is SFDVKD. This CDR3 spans 14 amino acids. V was shortened by 1 base and J by 5 bases, with 8 bases between the two germline ends. For the CDR3, the DNA is TGTGCCACCAGTGATTTTAGGGGAAACAATGAGCAGTTCTTC. As protein: CATSDFRGNNEQFF.

This rearrangement joins TRBV24-1 to TRBJ2-1, with 7 bases aligning to TRBD1. Germline V gene sequence: CDR1 KGHDR, CDR2 SFDVKD. J lost 5 bases, V lost 4 bases, and 7 bases had no gene match. CDR3 length: 15 residues. CDR3 region: CATSDTGTDNNEQFF. The CDR3 coding sequence is TGTGCCACCAGTGACACCGGGACAGACAACAATGAGCAGTTCTTC.

In this sample, this clonotype turned up a few times. The chain has TRBV23-1 and TRBJ1-2, with D hard to call. TRBV23-1 is filed as an ORF, its function uncertain. The CDR3 loop spans 13 amino acids. The V gene lost 10 bases and the J gene lost 4 bases, with 16 bases spanning the gap. CDR3 DNA sequence: TGCGCCATCCCGCCGAACAGCTTCTATGGCTACACCTTC. Translated: CAIPPNSFYGYTF.

This chain joins TRBV4-3 and TRBJ1-2; 12 bases line up with TRBD1. This CDR3 has 19 amino acids. Losses at the gene ends were 0 bases for V and 1 base for J; bases not matched to a gene: 9. Germline loops: CDR1 LGHNA, CDR2 YSLEER. As DNA, the CDR3 is TGCGCCAGCAGCCAAGAATGGGACAGGGGGCCCTCGCTTAACTATGGCTACACCTTC. Residues: CASSQEWDRGPSLNYGYTF.

This clonotype appeared a few times. The gene calls are TRBV7-2 and TRBJ2-3, with D unclear. Trimming took 2 bases from V and 4 from J, leaving 4 bases between them. The germline CDR1 and CDR2 sequences are SGHTA and FQGNSA. CDR3 length: 12 amino acids. CDR3 DNA: TGTGCCAGCAGCTTATTTTCAGATACGCAGTATTTT. Translation: CASSLFSDTQYF.

In this sample, this clonotype turned up a few times. The chain recombines TRBV7-9 with TRBJ2-7; no clear D gene. Germline-derived CDR1 and CDR2 are SEHNR and FQNEAQ (reference sequence). The length of the CDR3 is 14 residues. Trimming took off 1 base at V and 3 bases at J, with 10 bases between the two ends. The CDR3 DNA is TGTGCCAGCAGCTTAGTTGAATCCCTCTACGAGCAGTACTTC. Translated, it gives CASSLVESLYEQYF.

CDR3 in DNA: TGTGCCAGCAGCCTCGAAGCTTTCTTT. This translates into CASSLEAFF. This rearrangement joins TRBV7-2 to TRBJ1-1; D is unresolved. The CDR3 consists of 9 residues. Germline V gives CDR1 SGHTA, CDR2 FQGNSA. V was clipped by 5 bases and J by 8 bases, with 3 bases between them.

The rearrangement joins TRBV19 to TRBJ1-4, with TRBD1 identical over 7 bases. V lost 10 bases, J lost 4 bases, and 15 bases stayed unmatched. Germline V gives CDR1 LNHDA, CDR2 SQIVND (reference sequence). This CDR3 is 16 amino acids long. The CDR3 DNA follows: TGTGCCACCCTCCCCTCCCGGGACAGTCTTAATGAAAAACTGTTTTTT. Protein product: CATLPSRDSLNEKLFF.

This clonotype was counted only a few times. The chain employs TRBV20-1 and TRBJ2-7; 10 positions agree with TRBD2. V lost 0 bases, J lost 2 bases, and 7 bases stayed unmatched. Looked up from germline, CDR1 is DFQATT and CDR2 is SNEGSKA (reference sequence). This CDR3 comprises 16 residues. CDR3 sequence: CSARDFLAGAPYEQYF. CDR3 coding DNA: TGCAGTGCTAGAGATTTTCTAGCGGGAGCTCCCTACGAGCAGTACTTC.

This sequence joins TRBV7-8 and TRBJ2-7, with 9 bases identical to TRBD1. Germline V gene sequence: CDR1 SGHVS, CDR2 FQNEAQ. The CDR3 is 14 residues long. V trimming: 1 base; J trimming: 7 bases; junction bases outside the gene matches: 5. The CDR3 sequence is CASSLGGQGLEQYF. Here the CDR3 DNA reads TGTGCCAGCAGCTTAGGGGGACAGGGACTTGAGCAGTACTTC.

The V and J genes are TRBV7-9 and TRBJ2-7, with D possibly being TRBD1 or TRBD2 (5 bases each). Per germline, CDR1 SEHNR and CDR2 FQNEAQ (reference sequence). The CDR3 runs to 14 residues. Between the trimmed V and J ends, which lost 2 bases and 0 bases, there was a span of 8 bases. In nucleotides, the CDR3 is TGTGCCAGCAGCTTAAACGGGGCCTCCTACGAGCAGTACTTC. Protein: CASSLNGASYEQYF.

This chain links TRBV20-1 with TRBJ2-7; tentatively, D is TRBD1 (5 bases). The germline V gene encodes CDR1 DFQATT and CDR2 SNEGSKA (reference sequence). Between the trimmed V and J ends, which lost 2 bases and 5 bases, there was a span of 19 bases. The CDR3 has 15 amino acids. For the CDR3, the DNA is TGCAGTGCTAGACCTTTGGATGAAGGGGCCAACGAGCAGTACTTC. This codes for CSARPLDEGANEQYF.

The chain recombines TRBV9 with TRBJ2-6; 7 nucleotides align to TRBD1. J gave up 0 bases and V 0 bases, and 6 bases lay outside the gene matches. Germline CDR1 SGDLS, CDR2 YYNGEE. The CDR3 is made up of 18 amino acids. CDR3 in amino acids: CASSVATAGGSGANVLTF. Written as DNA, the CDR3 is TGTGCCAGCAGCGTAGCCACGGCAGGGGGCTCTGGGGCCAACGTCCTGACTTTC.

This rearrangement joins TRBV6-5 to TRBJ1-2; the D is unclear. Germline CDR1 is MNHEY and CDR2 is SVGAGI. The CDR3 is made up of 15 amino acids. The ends were cut back, 0 bases at V and 2 bases at J, with 10 bases in the middle. The DNA for the CDR3 is TGTGCCAGCAGTTACTCCGGGTTCGCCAACTATGGCTACACCTTC. Protein: CASSYSGFANYGYTF.

The chain joins TRBV6-5 to TRBJ1-4; perhaps TRBD1 as D (5 bases). V was trimmed by 2 bases and J by 10 bases, leaving 5 bases between them. Per germline, CDR1 MNHEY and CDR2 SVGAGI. CDR3 length equals 11 residues. CDR3 nucleotide sequence: TGTGCCAGCAGTTACGGGGGAAAACTGTTTTTT. As protein: CASSYGGKLFF.

The table lists this clonotype with a few counts. The rearrangement joins TRBV12-3 or TRBV12-4 to TRBJ2-4; D perhaps matches TRBD2 (5 bases). The CDR3 extends over 17 amino acids. Trimming shortened V by 5 bases and J by 7 bases, and 24 bases separated the two germline ends. In nucleotides, the CDR3 is TGTGCCAGCAGTCGCCTACTTGGTAGCACCGGCGGGAACATTCAGTACTTC. Protein: CASSRLLGSTGGNIQYF.

Only a few counts were recorded for this clonotype. The chain combines TRBV3-1 with TRBJ2-7; D is possibly TRBD2 (5 bases). Trimming shortened V by 4 bases and J by 7 bases, and 14 bases separated the two germline ends. Germline values: CDR1 LGHDT, CDR2 YNNKEL (reference sequence). CDR3 length: 13 amino acids. The CDR3 DNA follows: TGTGCCAGCAGCCTCCGCGGGCTACCGGAGCAGTACTTC. Translated: CASSLRGLPEQYF.

V usage is TRBV14 and J usage is TRBJ1-1, with 7 bases aligning to TRBD1. V gave up 0 bases and J gave up 9 bases; unmatched junction bases: 7. The germline V gene has CDR1 SGHDN and CDR2 FVKESK. The CDR3 runs to 14 residues. DNA for the CDR3: TGTGCCAGCAGCCAAGATTGGAGGGGGCTGAAAGCTTTCTTT. This translates into CASSQDWRGLKAFF.

This chain uses TRBV5-6 with TRBJ2-7; D not certain. V was pared by 3 bases and J by 6 bases, with 22 bases between. The germline gives CDR1 SGHDT, CDR2 YYEEEE. The length of the CDR3 is 16 residues. The CDR3 is CASSSTRQGPSREQYF. DNA for the CDR3: TGTGCCAGCAGCTCGACCAGACAAGGGCCTAGTCGCGAGCAGTACTTC.

V is TRBV24-1 and J is TRBJ2-7; 10 bases are a match to TRBD1. From germline, CDR1 is KGHDR and CDR2 SFDVKD. V lost 4 bases to trimming and J lost 3 bases; unmatched junction nucleotides: 2. The length of the CDR3 is 14 residues. Here the CDR3 DNA reads TGTGCCACCAGTGAAGGGGACAGGGGCTACGAGCAGTACTTC. Translating gives CATSEGDRGYEQYF.

This clonotype was observed a single time. The gene calls are TRBV19 and TRBJ2-3, with D possibly matching TRBD1 (5 bases). The germline CDR1 and CDR2 sequences are LNHDA and SQIVND (reference sequence). The CDR3 runs 13 residues. Between the trimmed V and J ends, which lost 6 bases and 0 bases, there was a span of 7 bases. CDR3 bases: TGTGCCAGTAGAACAGGAAGCACAGATACGCAGTATTTT. Translating it yields CASRTGSTDTQYF.

The chain couples TRBV6-1 to TRBJ2-1, with D possibly being TRBD2 (6 bases). The CDR3 extends over 13 amino acids. CDR1 MNHNS and CDR2 SASEGT come from the germline V gene. The V end lost 5 bases, the J end lost 9 bases, and 14 bases lay between the germline ends. The DNA of the CDR3 is TGTGCCAGCAGTTCCTGGGGACTCCCTGAGCAGTTCTTC. Its protein is CASSSWGLPEQFF.

The V call is TRBV20-1, the J call TRBJ1-1; TRBD1 is a possible D gene (5 bases). V was shortened by 6 bases and J by 8 bases, with 13 bases between the two germline ends. Looked up from germline, CDR1 is DFQATT and CDR2 is SNEGSKA (reference sequence). This CDR3 comprises 11 residues. This CDR3 is CSANDHREAFF. The CDR3, as DNA: TGCAGTGCCAACGACCACAGGGAAGCTTTCTTT.